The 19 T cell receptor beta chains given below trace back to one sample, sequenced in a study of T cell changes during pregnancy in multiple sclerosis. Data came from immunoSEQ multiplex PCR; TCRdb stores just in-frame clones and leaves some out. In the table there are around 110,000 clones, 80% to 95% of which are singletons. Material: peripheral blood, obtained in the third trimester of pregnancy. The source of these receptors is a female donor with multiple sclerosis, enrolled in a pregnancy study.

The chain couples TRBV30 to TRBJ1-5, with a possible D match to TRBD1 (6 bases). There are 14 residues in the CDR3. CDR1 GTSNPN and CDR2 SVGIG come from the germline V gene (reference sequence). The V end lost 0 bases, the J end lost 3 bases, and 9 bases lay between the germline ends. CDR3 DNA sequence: TGTGCCTGGAGTGTAAGGGGACACAATCAGCCCCAGCATTTT. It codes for CAWSVRGHNQPQHF.

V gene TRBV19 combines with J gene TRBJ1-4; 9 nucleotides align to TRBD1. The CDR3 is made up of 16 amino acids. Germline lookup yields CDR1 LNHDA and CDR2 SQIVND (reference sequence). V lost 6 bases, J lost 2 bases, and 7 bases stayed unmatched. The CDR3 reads CASRQDRGETNEKLFF. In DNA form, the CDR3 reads TGTGCCAGTAGGCAAGACAGGGGGGAGACTAATGAAAAACTGTTTTTT.

Written as DNA, the CDR3 is TGCAGCGTTGAAGTGGGACAGGGGGTGTATGGCTACACCTTC. This encodes CSVEVGQGVYGYTF. The chain combines TRBV29-1 with TRBJ1-2; 11 bases are a match to TRBD1. The V gene's germline CDR1 is SQVTM and CDR2 ANQGSEA. V trimming: 1 base; J trimming: 5 bases; junction bases outside the gene matches: 3. There are 14 residues in the CDR3. Full variable domain (remainder filled in from reference TRBV29-1 and TRBJ1-2): SAVISQKPSRDICQRGTSLTIQCQVDSQVTMMFWYRQQPGQSLTLIATANQGSEATYESGFVIDKFPISRPNLTFSTLTVSNMSPEDSSIYLCSVEVGQGVYGYTFGSGTRLTVV.

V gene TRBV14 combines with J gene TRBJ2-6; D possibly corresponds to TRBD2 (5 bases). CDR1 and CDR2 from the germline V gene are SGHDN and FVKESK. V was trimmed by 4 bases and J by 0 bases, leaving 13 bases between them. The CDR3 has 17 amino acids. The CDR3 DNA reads TGTGCCAGCAGCCGTGGACTCATGAGCTCTGGGGCCAACGTCCTGACTTTC. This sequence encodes CASSRGLMSSGANVLTF.

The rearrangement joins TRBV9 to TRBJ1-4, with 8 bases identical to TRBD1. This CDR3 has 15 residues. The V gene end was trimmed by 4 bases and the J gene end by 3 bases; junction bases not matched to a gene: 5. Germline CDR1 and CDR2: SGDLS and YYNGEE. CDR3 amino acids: CASSPWTGSNEKLFF. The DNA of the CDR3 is TGTGCCAGCAGCCCCTGGACAGGGTCTAATGAAAAACTGTTTTTT.

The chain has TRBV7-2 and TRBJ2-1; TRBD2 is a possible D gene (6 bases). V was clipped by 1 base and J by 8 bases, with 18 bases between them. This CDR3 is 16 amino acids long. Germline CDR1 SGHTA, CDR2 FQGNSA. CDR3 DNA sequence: TGTGCCAGCAGCTTAGTCGGCGGGAATCGATTCCATGAGCAGTTCTTC. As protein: CASSLVGGNRFHEQFF.

The CDR3 DNA sequence: TGTGCCAGCAGTGGCCCGGTATCCCGCTACGAGCAGTACTTC. It encodes CASSGPVSRYEQYF. This chain links TRBV2 with TRBJ2-7; D call uncertain. CDR3 length equals 14 residues. Germline V gene lookup returns CDR1 SNHLY and CDR2 FYNNEI. V dropped 4 bases and J dropped 3 bases, with 13 bases sitting between them.

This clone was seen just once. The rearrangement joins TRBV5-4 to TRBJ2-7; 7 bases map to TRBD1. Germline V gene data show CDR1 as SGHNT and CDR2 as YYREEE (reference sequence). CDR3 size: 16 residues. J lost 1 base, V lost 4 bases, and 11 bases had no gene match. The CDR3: CASSQSGGIKSYEQYF. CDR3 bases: TGTGCCAGCAGCCAGTCAGGGGGTATTAAATCCTACGAGCAGTACTTC.

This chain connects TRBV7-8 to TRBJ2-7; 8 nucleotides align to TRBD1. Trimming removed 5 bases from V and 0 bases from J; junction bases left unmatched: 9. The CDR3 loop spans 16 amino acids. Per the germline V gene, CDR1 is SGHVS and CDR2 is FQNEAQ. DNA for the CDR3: TGTGCCAGCAGCCTTCGGACAGGGTCTTCCTCCTACGAGCAGTACTTC. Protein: CASSLRTGSSSYEQYF. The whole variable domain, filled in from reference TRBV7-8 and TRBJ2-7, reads GAGVSQSPRYKVAKRGQDVALRCDPISGHVSLFWYQQALGQGPEFLTYFQNEAQLDKSGLPSDRFFAERPEGSVSTLKIQRTQQEDSAVYLCASSLRTGSSSYEQYFGPGTRLTVT.

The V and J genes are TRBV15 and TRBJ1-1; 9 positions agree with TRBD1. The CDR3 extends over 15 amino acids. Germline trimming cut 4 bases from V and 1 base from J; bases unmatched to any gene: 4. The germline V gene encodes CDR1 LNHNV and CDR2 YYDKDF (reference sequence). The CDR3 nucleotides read TGTGCCACCAGCACCGGACAGGGGTGGAACACTGAAGCTTTCTTT. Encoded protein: CATSTGQGWNTEAFF.

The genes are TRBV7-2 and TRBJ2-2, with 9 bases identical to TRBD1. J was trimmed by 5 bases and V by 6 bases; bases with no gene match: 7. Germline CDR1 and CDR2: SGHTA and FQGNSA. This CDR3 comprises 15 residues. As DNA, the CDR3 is TGTGCCAGCAGTTCCGGGACAGGGAGAACCGGGGAGCTGTTTTTT. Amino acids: CASSSGTGRTGELFF.

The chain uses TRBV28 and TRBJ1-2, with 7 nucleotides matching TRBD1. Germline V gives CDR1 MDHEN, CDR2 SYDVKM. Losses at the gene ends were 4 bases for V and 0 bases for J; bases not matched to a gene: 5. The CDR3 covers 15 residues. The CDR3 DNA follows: TGTGCCAGCAGTTCGAACAGGGGTACTAACTATGGCTACACCTTC. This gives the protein CASSSNRGTNYGYTF.

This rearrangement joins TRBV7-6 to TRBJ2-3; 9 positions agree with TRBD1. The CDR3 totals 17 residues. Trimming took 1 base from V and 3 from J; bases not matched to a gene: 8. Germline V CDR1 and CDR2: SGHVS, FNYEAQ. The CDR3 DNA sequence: TGTGCCAGCAGCTTAGATTGGGGGACAGGGAAGACAGATACGCAGTATTTT. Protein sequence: CASSLDWGTGKTDTQYF.

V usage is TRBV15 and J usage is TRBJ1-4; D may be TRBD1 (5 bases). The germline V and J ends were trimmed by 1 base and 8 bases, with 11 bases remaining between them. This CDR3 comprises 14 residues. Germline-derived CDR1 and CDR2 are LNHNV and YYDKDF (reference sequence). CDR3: CATSRGRGDEKLFF. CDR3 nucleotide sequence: TGTGCCACCAGCAGAGGCCGGGGGGACGAAAAACTGTTTTTT.

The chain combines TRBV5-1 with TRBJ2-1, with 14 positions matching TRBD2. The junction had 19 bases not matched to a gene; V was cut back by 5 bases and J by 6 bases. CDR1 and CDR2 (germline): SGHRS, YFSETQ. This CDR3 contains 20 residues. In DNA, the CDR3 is TGCGCCAGCAGGTACCCCGGGACTAGCGGGAGAGGGGGATATGGCAATGAGCAGTTCTTC. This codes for CASRYPGTSGRGGYGNEQFF.

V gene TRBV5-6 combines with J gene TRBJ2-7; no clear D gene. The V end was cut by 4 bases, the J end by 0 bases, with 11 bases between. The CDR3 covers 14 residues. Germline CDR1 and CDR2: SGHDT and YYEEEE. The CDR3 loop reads CASSQIQSSYEQYF. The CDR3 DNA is TGTGCCAGCAGCCAAATACAGAGCTCCTACGAGCAGTACTTC.

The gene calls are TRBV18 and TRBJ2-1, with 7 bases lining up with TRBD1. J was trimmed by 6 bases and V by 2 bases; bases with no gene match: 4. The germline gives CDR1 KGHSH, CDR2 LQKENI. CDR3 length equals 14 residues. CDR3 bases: TGTGCCAGCTCACCAACGGCAGGGGGCAATGAGCAGTTCTTC. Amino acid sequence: CASSPTAGGNEQFF.

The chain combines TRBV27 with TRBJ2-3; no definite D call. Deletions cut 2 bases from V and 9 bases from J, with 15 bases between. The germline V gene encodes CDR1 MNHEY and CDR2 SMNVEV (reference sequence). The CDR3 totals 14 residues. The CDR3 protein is CASSLRSERRTQYF. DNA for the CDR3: TGTGCCAGCAGTTTAAGGAGTGAGAGGAGAACGCAGTATTTT.

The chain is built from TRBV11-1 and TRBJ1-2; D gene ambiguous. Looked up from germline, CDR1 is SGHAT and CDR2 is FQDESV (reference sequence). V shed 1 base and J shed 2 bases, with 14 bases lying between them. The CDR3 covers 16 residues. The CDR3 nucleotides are TGTGCCAGCAGCTTAGGAGGGCCCTCTTTAAACTATGGCTACACCTTC. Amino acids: CASSLGGPSLNYGYTF.